One and the same sample provided the 21 T cell receptor beta chains below, sequenced in a study of Ad26.COV2.S vaccination and SARS-CoV-2 variants (dated by TCRdb to about 2021). The treatment or condition label on this specimen signifies: around 19 received Ad26.COV2.S at low or high dose, single or two shots; about 5 received placebo; per-sample allocation not given. For vaccine and placebo recipients, the sequenced repertoires came from samples collected on day 63 after the first injection. Library preparation used the immunoSEQ multiplex PCR assay. TCRdb provides this immuneACCESS table in a form limited to in-frame rearrangements. Some clones are lacking; in checked studies, under half of them reflect an unresolved V gene, and why the rest are absent is not known. The table for this sample lists 380,000 or so clones; roughly 85% of them were counted only once. 7% to 9.5% of the sample is held by the ten biggest clonotypes.

The specimen was peripheral blood, collected in a trial of Ad26.COV2.S vaccine versus placebo. The receptors here all came from a person between 18 and 65 years old who received the Ad26.COV2.S COVID-19 vaccine or a placebo.

The rearrangement joins TRBV9 to TRBJ1-1, with D possibly being TRBD1 (5 bases). Between the trimmed V and J ends, which lost 0 bases and 11 bases, there was a span of 14 bases. Germline CDR1 reads SGDLS; CDR2 reads YYNGEE. This CDR3 is 13 amino acids long. Here the CDR3 DNA reads TGTGCCAGCAGCGTAGACGAGGGGCTGCGGGCTTTCTTT. Its protein product is CASSVDEGLRAFF.

V gene TRBV11-2 combines with J gene TRBJ1-2; TRBD1 matches at 10 bases. This CDR3 spans 14 amino acids. Germline V gene data show CDR1 as SGHAT and CDR2 as FQNNGV. The junction had 6 bases not matched to a gene; V was cut back by 5 bases and J by 6 bases. CDR3 bases: TGTGCCAGCAGCCCTGATGGGACAGGGGATGGCTACACCTTC. Its protein product is CASSPDGTGDGYTF.

Only one count was recorded for this clone. V gene TRBV7-2 combines with J gene TRBJ2-1, with D possibly being TRBD1 (5 bases). Germline V gives CDR1 SGHTA, CDR2 FQGNSA. This CDR3 has 15 residues. Trimming pared 2 bases from V and 4 bases from J, leaving 12 bases between. In DNA, the CDR3 is TGTGCCAGCAGCTTATCGAGACAGAATTACAATGAGCAGTTCTTC. Encoded protein: CASSLSRQNYNEQFF.

This sequence joins TRBV7-9 and TRBJ2-1, with a possible D match to TRBD1 (5 bases). CDR1 and CDR2 (germline): SEHNR, FQNEAQ (reference sequence). V was shortened by 11 bases and J by 6 bases, with 17 bases between the two germline ends. The CDR3 is 13 residues long. CDR3 sequence reads: CAGDSLGINEQFF. CDR3 coding DNA: TGTGCCGGAGACAGCCTAGGGATCAATGAGCAGTTCTTC.

V and J are TRBV2 and TRBJ2-5, with a possible D match to TRBD1 (6 bases). V lost 3 bases and J 5 bases, leaving 10 bases between the germline ends. CDR1 and CDR2 from the germline V gene are SNHLY and FYNNEI. The CDR3 is made up of 13 amino acids. This CDR3 reads CASSEYRAETQYF. CDR3 DNA: TGTGCCAGCAGTGAGTACAGGGCGGAGACCCAGTACTTC.

The V and J genes are TRBV6-5 and TRBJ1-1, with 7 bases matching TRBD1. V gave up 2 bases and J gave up 3 bases; unmatched junction bases: 3. Germline CDR1 is MNHEY and CDR2 is SVGAGI. This CDR3 is built from 14 residues. CDR3 amino acids: CASSYGDSYTEAFF. CDR3 in DNA: TGTGCCAGCAGTTACGGGGACAGTTACACTGAAGCTTTCTTT.

This chain uses TRBV6-5 with TRBJ1-5; TRBD1 might be the D (6 bases). Between the trimmed V and J ends, which lost 6 bases and 7 bases, there was a span of 19 bases. Germline CDR1 is MNHEY and CDR2 is SVGAGI. The CDR3 consists of 15 residues. In DNA, the CDR3 is TGTGCCAGCAGATTTACGGGGGGGGGCGGCCAGCCCCAGCATTTT. Encoded protein: CASRFTGGGGQPQHF.

This clone showed up just a few times. This sample also contains other DNA sequences that code for the same CDR3. The genes are TRBV5-1 and TRBJ2-2; no clear D gene. The germline V and J ends were trimmed by 0 bases and 0 bases, with 3 bases remaining between them. CDR3 length: 14 amino acids. The germline gives CDR1 SGHRS, CDR2 YFSETQ. CDR3 region: CASSLAANTGELFF. The CDR3 nucleotides read TGCGCCAGCAGCTTGGCAGCGAACACCGGGGAGCTGTTTTTT. The whole variable domain, filled in from reference TRBV5-1 and TRBJ2-2, reads KAGVTQTPRYLIKTRGQQVTLSCSPISGHRSVSWYQQTPGQGLQFLFEYFSETQRNKGNFPGRFSGRQFSNSRSEMNVSTLELGDSALYLCASSLAANTGELFFGEGSRLTVL.

This chain uses TRBV15 with TRBJ2-3; tentatively, D is TRBD2 (6 bases). Trimming took off 8 bases at V and 1 base at J, with 16 bases between the two ends. This CDR3 spans 15 amino acids. Per germline, CDR1 LNHNV and CDR2 YYDKDF (reference sequence). The DNA for the CDR3 is TGTGCCACCGGTCCGGGACTCCCCCGCACAGATACGCAGTATTTT. Protein: CATGPGLPRTDTQYF.

V gene TRBV29-1 combines with J gene TRBJ2-1; D gene ambiguous. Germline CDR1 reads SQVTM; CDR2 reads ANQGSEA. The CDR3 runs to 13 residues. In DNA, the CDR3 is TGCAGTCAGGAGTCTAACGCCTTCGGTGAGCAGTTCTTC. This codes for CSQESNAFGEQFF.

The rearrangement uses TRBV10-3 and TRBJ1-1, with D unclear. The germline CDR1 and CDR2 sequences are ENHRY and SYGVKD. The CDR3 runs 14 residues. Trimming took 2 bases from V and 2 from J, leaving 9 bases between them. CDR3 sequence (DNA): TGTGCCATCAGTGAGGGGAGCCTAAACACTGAAGCTTTCTTT. Protein: CAISEGSLNTEAFF.

V usage is TRBV7-3 and J usage is TRBJ2-7; TRBD2 agrees at 7 bases. CDR1 and CDR2 from the germline V gene are SGHTA and FQGTGA. CDR3 length equals 15 residues. Trimming took 1 base from V and 3 from J; bases not matched to a gene: 6. The CDR3 DNA is TGTGCCAGCAGCTTAAAGCCGGGGGGAAACTACGAGCAGTACTTC. Translated: CASSLKPGGNYEQYF.

This clone appeared a single time. The chain has TRBV5-1 and TRBJ2-3, with 9 positions matching TRBD2. The CDR3 extends over 18 amino acids. Trimming removed 5 bases from V and 0 bases from J; junction bases left unmatched: 13. CDR1 and CDR2 from the germline V gene are SGHRS and YFSETQ. CDR3 coding DNA: TGCGCCAGCAGATCTCCGGGACTAGCTCCCTATAGCACAGATACGCAGTATTTT. Translating gives CASRSPGLAPYSTDTQYF.

This chain joins TRBV28 and TRBJ1-2; D unresolved. The ends were cut back, 3 bases at V and 1 base at J, with 6 bases in the middle. This CDR3 has 13 residues. Germline CDR1 is MDHEN and CDR2 is SYDVKM. Written as DNA, the CDR3 is TGTGCCAGCAGTTTTAGGCGTAACTATGGCTACACCTTC. Its protein is CASSFRRNYGYTF.

This chain links TRBV5-1 with TRBJ2-1; D might be TRBD2 (6 bases). This CDR3 region has 15 residues. Trimming cost V 3 bases and J 5 bases, with 15 bases left between them. Per germline, CDR1 SGHRS and CDR2 YFSETQ. CDR3 bases: TGCGCCAGCAGCTGGGGGGAACGAGGGCACAATGAGCAGTTCTTC. This sequence encodes CASSWGERGHNEQFF.

Details on this clone: The same CDR3 also results from other DNA sequences found in this sample. V and J are TRBV12-3 or TRBV12-4 and TRBJ1-1; D is uncertain. Deletions cut 3 bases from V and 1 base from J, with 6 bases between. CDR3 length: 13 amino acids. The DNA of the CDR3 is TGTGCCAGCAGTTTCGGAGAGAACACTGAAGCTTTCTTT. Protein sequence: CASSFGENTEAFF.

The chain has TRBV18 and TRBJ1-2, with D hard to call. Germline V CDR1 and CDR2: KGHSH, LQKENI. CDR3 length equals 12 residues. Trimming took 1 base from V and 7 from J, leaving 7 bases between them. The chain's CDR3 is CASSPRAFGYTF. The DNA for the CDR3 is TGTGCCAGCTCACCACGCGCCTTTGGCTACACCTTC.

In this sample, this clone turned up a few times. The chain employs TRBV5-5 and TRBJ1-1; maybe TRBD1 (6 bases). Trimming took 7 bases from V and 1 from J, leaving 11 bases between them. Germline V gene sequence: CDR1 SGHKS, CDR2 YYEKEE (reference sequence). This CDR3 spans 13 amino acids. This CDR3 reads CASGIQGNTEAFF. The CDR3 DNA reads TGTGCCAGCGGCATACAGGGGAACACTGAAGCTTTCTTT.

The V gene is TRBV5-4, the J gene TRBJ2-1; possible D gene TRBD2, 6 bases. The length of the CDR3 is 16 residues. CDR1 and CDR2 from the germline V gene are SGHNT and YYREEE (reference sequence). V shed 4 bases and J shed 4 bases, with 18 bases lying between them. Written as DNA, the CDR3 is TGTGCCAGCAGCGGGAAGCTTAGCGGTTCTTACAATGAGCAGTTCTTC. The encoded protein is CASSGKLSGSYNEQFF.

The CDR3 is CASSSGSGGAPTDTQYF. The CDR3 nucleotides are TGTGCCAGCAGCTCGGGGTCAGGGGGCGCCCCTACAGATACGCAGTATTTT. The chain uses TRBV7-9 and TRBJ2-3, with TRBD1 matching 8 bases. CDR1 is SEHNR and CDR2 is FQNEAQ in the germline V gene (reference sequence). There are 17 residues in the CDR3. Trimming took 4 bases from V and 3 from J; bases not matched to a gene: 12.

This clone was recorded a few times. The genes are TRBV2 and TRBJ1-5; the D is unclear. Per the germline V gene, CDR1 is SNHLY and CDR2 is FYNNEI. This CDR3 has 13 residues. V was pared by 4 bases and J by 5 bases, with 9 bases between. The CDR3 loop is CASSAANDQPQHF. CDR3 DNA: TGTGCCAGCAGTGCCGCTAACGATCAGCCCCAGCATTTT.